This TCR beta chain is drawn from a study of T cell repertoires in cytomegalovirus infection. The wider study: Based on public TCR beta signatures, there were indications of CMV infection and of a matching HLA type.

Worth noting for this clonotype: Its specificity is unknown. A single base separates this from a much larger clone, so it may be a read error.

The CDR3 covers 16 residues. Germline assignment: CDR1 MNHNS and CDR2 SASEGT. The V segment lost 6 bases and the J segment 10 bases; nucleotides outside the gene matches: 16. MiXCR, applied by TCRdb to the reads, yields one record per CDR3 protein. Of about 740,000 distinct CDR3 sequences in the sample, less than 40% were seen once. The study, taken as a whole, reports: HLA-C-restricted, CMV-specific TCR beta clonotypes were dominant ex vivo. Carriers of CMV plus the relevant HLA were identified by cumulative public TCR beta family frequency.

The source material was PBMCs. The genes are TRBV6-1 and TRBJ2-1; TRBD1 matches at 9 bases. This clonotype was sampled from a human donor in good health (CMV status not recorded). Some clones in this sample may be carry-over from other donors' samples. The CDR3 sequence: CASSRTGDRAPVEQFF. The CDR3 DNA reads TGTGCCAGCAGCAGAACTGGGGACAGGGCCCCGGTGGAGCAGTTCTTC.